Presented here are 20 T cell receptor beta chains from one specimen sequenced in a study of blood T cell repertoires in COVID-19. Profiling relied on immunoSEQ multiplex PCR, and the TCRdb table lists in-frame clones only, not all of them. The repertoire has over 100,000 clones, about 89% of them found once; the top ten carry over 9.5%. The source material was peripheral blood. Every receptor here comes from a woman in her 70s with COVID-19, enrolled during active disease.

The CDR3 DNA follows: TGTGCCAGCAGTGAACTTAGCGGGGCAAGCACAGATACGCAGTATTTT. This codes for CASSELSGASTDTQYF. The gene calls are TRBV2 and TRBJ2-3, with 8 bases that match TRBD2. Germline lookup yields CDR1 SNHLY and CDR2 FYNNEI. The CDR3 spans 16 residues. The V segment lost 2 bases and the J segment 0 bases; nucleotides outside the gene matches: 4.

In its sample, this clone was seen once. This chain uses TRBV18 with TRBJ1-6; the D is unclear. This CDR3 contains 16 residues. V lost 3 bases, J lost 0 bases, and 9 bases lay in between. Germline CDR1 KGHSH, CDR2 LQKENI. CDR3 in amino acids: CASSPLQSSYNSPLHF. As DNA, the CDR3 is TGTGCCAGCTCACCTCTACAGAGCTCCTATAATTCACCCCTCCACTTT. The full variable domain, in which reference TRBV18 and TRBJ1-6 provide the parts outside the CDR3, is NAGVMQNPRHLVRRRGQEARLRCSPMKGHSHVYWYRQLPEEGLKFMVYLQKENIIDESGMPKERFSAEFPKEGPSILRIQQVVRGDSAAYFCASSPLQSSYNSPLHFGNGTRLTVT.

J is TRBJ1-6 and V is TRBV6-5, with 9 nucleotides matching TRBD1. Trimming cost V 6 bases and J 7 bases; bases outside gene matches: 4. Per germline, CDR1 MNHEY and CDR2 SVGAGI. CDR3 length equals 14 residues. The CDR3 region has the DNA TGTGCCAGCAGGACAGGGGGATCAAATTCACCCCTCCACTTT. Translated: CASRTGGSNSPLHF.

The V gene is TRBV7-7, the J gene TRBJ2-3; 7 nucleotides line up with TRBD2. V lost 0 bases and J lost 1; bases outside the gene matches: 1. Germline CDR1 SSHAT, CDR2 FNYEAQ (reference sequence). CDR3 size: 15 residues. Here the CDR3 DNA reads TGTGCCAGCAGCTTAGCCAGCGGGGGCACAGATACGCAGTATTTT. Translated, it gives CASSLASGGTDTQYF.

This clone was counted a few times. J is TRBJ1-2 and V is TRBV3-1 (or the pseudogene TRBV3-2); TRBD1 aligns across 7 bases. The CDR3 has 14 residues. The J segment lost 3 bases and the V segment lost 2 bases, leaving 3 bases of the junction unmatched. Germline V gene data show CDR1 as LGHDT and CDR2 as YNNKEL (reference sequence). This CDR3 is CASSQFRGDYGYTF. DNA of the CDR3: TGTGCCAGCAGCCAATTCAGGGGGGACTATGGCTACACCTTC.

The chain carries TRBV5-4 and TRBJ2-5, with D unclear. The germline V and J ends were trimmed by 1 base and 4 bases, with 5 bases remaining between them. CDR1 is SGHNT and CDR2 is YYREEE in the germline V gene (reference sequence). The CDR3 contains 12 residues. Here the CDR3 reads CASSLIRETQYF. The CDR3, as DNA: TGTGCCAGCAGCTTGATTCGAGAGACCCAGTACTTC.

This chain links TRBV9 with TRBJ1-6; D not certain. Germline loops: CDR1 SGDLS, CDR2 YYNGEE. This CDR3 comprises 14 residues. Trimming took off 2 bases at V and 7 bases at J, with 10 bases between the two ends. The CDR3, as DNA: TGTGCCAGCAGCGTGGATACGCGGAATTCACCCCTCCACTTT. Protein sequence: CASSVDTRNSPLHF.

The rearrangement links TRBV15 to TRBJ2-3, with 10 bases that match TRBD1. Germline V CDR1 and CDR2: LNHNV, YYDKDF (reference sequence). V dropped 0 bases and J dropped 5; count of bases not matched to a gene: 17. The CDR3 has 20 residues. The CDR3 DNA reads TGTGCCACCAGCAGAGATACCTCAGGGAAGGGACAGGGGTTGGGAGATACGCAGTATTTT. This codes for CATSRDTSGKGQGLGDTQYF.

The gene calls are TRBV18 and TRBJ2-1; D gene unclear. Trimming shortened V by 1 base and J by 7 bases, and 11 bases separated the two germline ends. This CDR3 spans 14 amino acids. CDR1 and CDR2 (germline): KGHSH, LQKENI. The CDR3 reads CASSPQALLNEQFF. The CDR3 DNA reads TGTGCCAGCTCACCACAGGCACTATTAAATGAGCAGTTCTTC. The full variable domain, with the rest looked up from reference TRBV18 and TRBJ2-1, is NAGVMQNPRHLVRRRGQEARLRCSPMKGHSHVYWYRQLPEEGLKFMVYLQKENIIDESGMPKERFSAEFPKEGPSILRIQQVVRGDSAAYFCASSPQALLNEQFFGPGTRLTVL.

The rearrangement uses TRBV7-2 and TRBJ2-3, with D unresolved. Trimming pared 1 base from V and 5 bases from J, leaving 10 bases between. The CDR3 contains 14 residues. Germline V gives CDR1 SGHTA, CDR2 FQGNSA. CDR3 region: CASSLGVGVDTQYF. As DNA, the CDR3 is TGTGCCAGCAGCTTAGGAGTAGGAGTAGATACGCAGTATTTT.

V usage is TRBV30 and J usage is TRBJ2-3; the match to TRBD2 covers 8 bases. The V gene end was trimmed by 2 bases and the J gene end by 2 bases; junction bases not matched to a gene: 3. The CDR3 contains 14 residues. Germline CDR1 and CDR2: GTSNPN and SVGIG (reference sequence). In nucleotides, the CDR3 is TGTGCCTGGAGTCGGGGGGGATACACAGATACGCAGTATTTT. Amino acid sequence: CAWSRGGYTDTQYF.

V usage is TRBV7-2 and J usage is TRBJ2-1; no clear D gene. Germline CDR1 reads SGHTA; CDR2 reads FQGNSA. The CDR3 consists of 12 residues. Trimming took 1 base from V and 6 from J, leaving 4 bases between them. The CDR3 loop reads CASSLGSNEQFF. The CDR3 DNA sequence: TGTGCCAGCAGCTTAGGTAGCAATGAGCAGTTCTTC.

The gene calls are TRBV7-2 and TRBJ2-1; D is undetermined. Trimming left V 0 bases short and J 10 bases short, with 10 bases between. Germline V gives CDR1 SGHTA, CDR2 FQGNSA. The CDR3 has 13 residues. The CDR3: CASSLARANEQFF. The CDR3 DNA reads as TGTGCCAGCAGCTTAGCGCGCGCAAACGAGCAGTTCTTC.

The rearrangement joins TRBV5-4 to TRBJ2-1, with TRBD2 matching over 10 bases. The CDR3 loop spans 15 amino acids. The V and J ends lost 5 bases and 0 bases, in that order; junction bases with no gene match: 2. CDR1 and CDR2 (germline): SGHNT, YYREEE (reference sequence). The CDR3 here is CASRLAGGSYNEQFF. CDR3 DNA sequence: TGTGCCAGCAGATTAGCGGGGGGCTCCTACAATGAGCAGTTCTTC.

The chain recombines TRBV30 with TRBJ1-3, with unresolved D. This CDR3 has 14 amino acids. Germline CDR1 is GTSNPN and CDR2 is SVGIG (reference sequence). V was cut by 0 bases and J by 0 bases, with 6 bases left in between. The CDR3 DNA reads TGTGCCTGGAGTGTAGCTGGCTCTGGAAACACCATATATTTT. It translates to CAWSVAGSGNTIYF.

The gene calls are TRBV24-1 and TRBJ2-5, with TRBD1 matching over 8 bases. Germline CDR1 reads KGHDR; CDR2 reads SFDVKD. This CDR3 is 15 amino acids long. Trimming at V came to 4 bases and at J to 5 bases, leaving 8 bases not matched to a gene. The CDR3 DNA follows: TGTGCCACCAGTGACCCCGGACAGGGTGGCGAGACCCAGTACTTC. This translates into CATSDPGQGGETQYF.

The chain recombines TRBV24-1 with TRBJ1-2; D ambiguous. Per germline, CDR1 KGHDR and CDR2 SFDVKD. V was shortened by 3 bases and J by 4 bases, with 11 bases between the two germline ends. This CDR3 is 14 amino acids long. CDR3 sequence: CATSDPAEGYGYTF. The CDR3 bases are TGTGCCACCAGTGATCCGGCCGAGGGCTATGGCTACACCTTC.

The V and J genes are TRBV5-1 and TRBJ1-3; a possible D gene is TRBD1 (5 bases). Germline V gene data show CDR1 as SGHRS and CDR2 as YFSETQ. V dropped 1 base and J dropped 11 bases, with 13 bases sitting between them. The CDR3 runs 13 residues. CDR3 sequence: CASSLSQGNSIYF. For the CDR3, the DNA is TGCGCCAGCAGCTTGTCGCAGGGCAACTCCATATATTTT.

The J gene is TRBJ2-1, the V gene TRBV11-2; the match to TRBD2 covers 8 bases. V dropped 5 bases and J dropped 8; count of bases not matched to a gene: 11. CDR3 size: 15 residues. CDR1 is SGHAT, CDR2 FQNNGV, per germline. The CDR3 is CASSPGVAGYYEQFF. The CDR3 coding sequence is TGTGCCAGCAGCCCAGGGGTAGCGGGGTATTATGAGCAGTTCTTC.

This chain uses TRBV6-6 with TRBJ1-5; TRBD1 aligns across 7 bases. Trimming removed 6 bases from V and 4 bases from J; junction bases left unmatched: 9. The germline V gene has CDR1 MNHNY and CDR2 SVGAGI (reference sequence). The CDR3 sequence is 15 residues long. CDR3 sequence: CASSSGTDFNQPQHF. For the CDR3, the DNA is TGTGCCAGCAGCTCCGGGACAGACTTTAATCAGCCCCAGCATTTT.